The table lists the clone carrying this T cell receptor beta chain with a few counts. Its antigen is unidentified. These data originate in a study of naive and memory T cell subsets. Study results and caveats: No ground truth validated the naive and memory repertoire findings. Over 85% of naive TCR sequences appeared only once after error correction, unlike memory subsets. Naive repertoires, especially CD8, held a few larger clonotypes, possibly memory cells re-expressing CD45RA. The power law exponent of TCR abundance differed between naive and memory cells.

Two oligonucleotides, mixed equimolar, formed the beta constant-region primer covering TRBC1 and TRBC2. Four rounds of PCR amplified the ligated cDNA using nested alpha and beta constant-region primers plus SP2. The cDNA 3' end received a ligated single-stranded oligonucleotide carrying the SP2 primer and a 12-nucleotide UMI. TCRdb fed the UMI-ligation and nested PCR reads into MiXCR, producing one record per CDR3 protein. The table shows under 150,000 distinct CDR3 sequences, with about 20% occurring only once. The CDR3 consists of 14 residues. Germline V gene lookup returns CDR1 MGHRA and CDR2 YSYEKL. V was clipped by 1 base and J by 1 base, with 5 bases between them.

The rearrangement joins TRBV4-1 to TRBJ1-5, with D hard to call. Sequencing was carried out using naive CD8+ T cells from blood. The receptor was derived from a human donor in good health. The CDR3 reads CASSQGYSNQPQHF. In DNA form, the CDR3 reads TGCGCCAGCAGCCAAGGGTACAGCAATCAGCCCCAGCATTTT.